The next 14 T cell receptor beta chains were all read from a single sample in a study of a mutant IDH1 vaccine in newly diagnosed glioma. Assay: immunoSEQ multiplex PCR; the TCRdb copy retains only in-frame clones and omits some. The sample shows around 50,000 clones, 70% to 90% of them seen only once. Antigens of these TCRs are unknown. Time point defined: week 5, during vaccination. Each vaccine dose was 300 ug of mutant IDH1 20-mer peptide, with topical imiquimod. This material consisted of PBMCs, taken from a glioma patient whose treatment included an IDH1 peptide vaccine. All receptors derive from a woman in her thirties or forties with glioma.

The chain links TRBV6-5 to TRBJ1-2; 9 bases are a match to TRBD1. Germline assignment: CDR1 MNHEY and CDR2 SVGAGI. The trim removed 6 bases at V and 4 bases at J, leaving 3 bases unmatched. The CDR3 totals 13 residues. CDR3 DNA: TGTGCCAGCAGCGACAGGGGGAGCTATGGCTACACCTTC. It translates to CASSDRGSYGYTF.

The J gene is TRBJ1-2, the V gene TRBV7-2, with 7 bases identical to TRBD1. The CDR3 contains 13 residues. V lost 5 bases and J lost 8; bases outside the gene matches: 8. Germline CDR1 reads SGHTA; CDR2 reads FQGNSA. CDR3 region: CASSQGTVNGYTF. The CDR3 bases are TGTGCCAGCAGCCAAGGGACAGTGAACGGCTACACCTTC.

The chain recombines TRBV4-1 with TRBJ2-5, with D possibly matching TRBD2 (6 bases). This CDR3 has 15 amino acids. Between the trimmed V and J ends, which lost 4 bases and 2 bases, there was a span of 14 bases. Germline V CDR1 and CDR2: MGHRA, YSYEKL. The CDR3 loop is CASSPRRGRQETQYF. CDR3 nucleotide sequence: TGCGCCAGCAGCCCTAGGAGGGGCAGGCAAGAGACCCAGTACTTC.

V usage is TRBV10-1 and J usage is TRBJ1-1; TRBD1 agrees at 8 bases. The CDR3 extends over 15 amino acids. V gave up 5 bases and J gave up 4 bases; unmatched junction bases: 9. Germline V gene lookup returns CDR1 WNHNN and CDR2 SYGVQD (reference sequence). The CDR3 DNA reads as TGCGCCAGCAGTCCCCGGACAGGGTGGTTCACTGAAGCTTTCTTT. Encoded protein: CASSPRTGWFTEAFF.

The chain links TRBV14 to TRBJ2-1, with D possibly being TRBD1 (5 bases). Germline V CDR1 and CDR2: SGHDN, FVKESK. Trimming removed 6 bases at V and 5 bases at J, with 11 bases between. The CDR3 loop spans 13 amino acids. In DNA, the CDR3 is TGTGCCAGCAGGTCCACAGGACACAATGAGCAGTTCTTC. Residues: CASRSTGHNEQFF.

The chain couples TRBV2 to TRBJ1-5, with TRBD1 matching over 7 bases. V was clipped by 6 bases and J by 4 bases; unmatched bases: 3. The CDR3 runs to 13 residues. The germline gives CDR1 SNHLY, CDR2 FYNNEI. CDR3 sequence: CASSGQENQPQHF. The CDR3 nucleotides are TGTGCCAGCAGCGGACAGGAGAATCAGCCCCAGCATTTT.

A note on this clone: The junction shows a germline mismatch at one end, possibly a read error. The chain combines TRBV7-7 with TRBJ2-3; TRBD2 might be the D (7 bases). Germline V CDR1 and CDR2: SSHAT, FNYEAQ (reference sequence). This CDR3 is 15 amino acids long. The DNA of the CDR3 is TGTGCTAGCAGCTTAGGGGGGGGATGGCCAGATACGCAGTATTTT. Protein: CASSLGGGWPDTQYF.

The chain links TRBV9 to TRBJ2-2, with TRBD2 as a possible D gene (6 bases). The ends were cut back, 4 bases at V and 0 bases at J, with 16 bases in the middle. Germline V gives CDR1 SGDLS, CDR2 YYNGEE. The CDR3 has 17 amino acids. The CDR3 region is CASSIELLAPNTGELFF. The CDR3 region has the DNA TGTGCCAGCAGCATCGAGCTCCTAGCGCCGAACACCGGGGAGCTGTTTTTT.

This clone was observed a handful of times. The V and J genes are TRBV7-2 and TRBJ2-6, with 10 bases identical to TRBD2. Unmatched junction bases numbered 0, after V lost 4 bases and J lost 0 bases. Germline loops: CDR1 SGHTA, CDR2 FQGNSA. The CDR3 sequence is 16 residues long. The CDR3 nucleotides are TGTGCCAGCAGCTCTAGCGGGGGCTCTGGGGCCAACGTCCTGACTTTC. Encoded protein: CASSSSGGSGANVLTF.

The DNA of the CDR3 is TGTGCCAGCAGCCCCGGTAGTTACCAAGAGACCCAGTACTTC. Encoded protein: CASSPGSYQETQYF. The chain links TRBV7-6 to TRBJ2-5; D gene ambiguous. The CDR3 runs 14 residues. V dropped 5 bases and J dropped 0 bases, with 10 bases sitting between them. Germline-derived CDR1 and CDR2 are SGHVS and FNYEAQ.

This clone was counted once. The chain has TRBV5-4 and TRBJ1-2, with a tentative D call TRBD1 (6 bases). Trimming removed 4 bases at V and 5 bases at J, with 9 bases between. The germline CDR1 and CDR2 sequences are SGHNT and YYREEE (reference sequence). The CDR3 spans 12 residues. The CDR3 protein is CASSQDRYGYTF. The CDR3 nucleotides are TGTGCCAGCAGCCAGGACAGATATGGCTACACCTTC. Full variable domain (missing parts from reference TRBV5-4 and TRBJ1-2): ETGVTQSPTHLIKTRGQQVTLRCSSQSGHNTVSWYQQALGQGPQFIFQYYREEENGRGNFPPRFSGLQFPNYSSELNVNALELDDSALYLCASSQDRYGYTFGSGTRLTVV.

This clone came up once. The chain couples TRBV18 to TRBJ1-3, with D unresolved. Germline V lookup: CDR1 KGHSH, CDR2 LQKENI. This CDR3 comprises 11 residues. V was shortened by 2 bases and J by 9 bases, with 5 bases between the two germline ends. CDR3 in DNA: TGTGCCAGCTCACCAGAGTCCACCATATATTTT. Translation gives CASSPESTIYF.

The chain uses TRBV19 and TRBJ1-5; no clear D. From germline, CDR1 is LNHDA and CDR2 SQIVND (reference sequence). This CDR3 has 13 amino acids. V lost 5 bases and J lost 6, with 11 bases in between. This chain's CDR3 is CASSLGLGQPQHF. The DNA for the CDR3 is TGTGCCAGTAGTTTAGGGCTGGGTCAGCCCCAGCATTTT. The entire variable domain, with the rest obtained from reference TRBV19 and TRBJ1-5, is as follows: DGGITQSPKYLFRKEGQNVTLSCEQNLNHDAMYWYRQDPGQGLRLIYYSQIVNDFQKGDIAEGYSVSREKKESFPLTVTSAQKNPTAFYLCASSLGLGQPQHFGDGTRLSIL.

This sequence joins TRBV5-6 and TRBJ1-4, with TRBD1 matching 9 bases. Trimming took 4 bases from V and 6 from J; bases not matched to a gene: 10. The CDR3 is made up of 16 amino acids. Germline CDR1 is SGHDT and CDR2 is YYEEEE. Written as DNA, the CDR3 is TGTGCCAGCAGCGGTCGAGCCGGGACAGGGTATGAAAAACTGTTTTTT. This sequence encodes CASSGRAGTGYEKLFF.